The rows below give T cell receptor beta chains drawn from one sample of a study of blood T cell repertoires in COVID-19. Sequencing was performed with immunoSEQ multiplex PCR; in TCRdb, only in-frame clones are kept and a portion is missing. The sample holds 50,000 to 80,000 clones; around four fifths are singletons and the top ten take 12% to 15%. Source material: peripheral blood. These receptors all stem from a man aged 55-75 years with COVID-19, enrolled during active disease. Both conserved end residues are part of each CDR3. Fields, in order: J gene, clone size, V gene, D gene, CDR3 length, CDR3 DNA, CDR3 protein. D genes are given only for firm matches. Expanded clones are given a class, and other clones once, few, many or no size at all.

J: TRBJ2-1; size: .; V: TRBV6-5; D: .; length: 13; DNA: TGTGCCAGCAGTCTACTAGGGCAGGATGAGCAGTTCTTC; CDR3: CASSLLGQDEQFF
J: TRBJ2-7; size: .; V: TRBV9; D: TRBD1; length: 13; DNA: TGTGCCAGCAGCGTAGGGGACAGATACGAGCAGTACTTC; CDR3: CASSVGDRYEQYF
J: TRBJ1-6; size: .; V: TRBV30; D: TRBD1; length: 13; DNA: TGTGCCTGGAACCGACAGGGACATTCACCCCTCCACTTT; CDR3: CAWNRQGHSPLHF
J: TRBJ1-5; size: .; V: TRBV2; D: .; length: 16; DNA: TGTGCCAGCAGTTCCTTGGGCGGGGGAGGCAATCAGCCCCAGCATTTT; CDR3: CASSSLGGGGNQPQHF
J: TRBJ1-2; size: .; V: TRBV28; D: TRBD1; length: 16; DNA: TGTGCCAGCAGACAAAACAGGGGGCGCGGTCACTATGGCTACACCTTC; CDR3: CASRQNRGRGHYGYTF
J: TRBJ2-1; size: .; V: TRBV6-5; D: .; length: 13; DNA: TGTGCCAGCAGTCGGTCGGGGAACAATGAGCAGTTCTTC; CDR3: CASSRSGNNEQFF
J: TRBJ2-3; size: few; V: TRBV24-1; D: .; length: 16; DNA: TGTGCCACCAGTGATACGGAGGGAGTCGAGACAGATACGCAGTATTTT; CDR3: CATSDTEGVETDTQYF
J: TRBJ2-4; size: .; V: TRBV19; D: TRBD1; length: 13; DNA: TGTGCCAGTAGTATCAGGGGGCATCTCATTCAGTACTTC; CDR3: CASSIRGHLIQYF
J: TRBJ2-3; size: .; V: TRBV5-1; D: .; length: 15; DNA: TGCGCCAGCAGCCCTCTGGCGGTAAGCACAGATACGCAGTATTTT; CDR3: CASSPLAVSTDTQYF
J: TRBJ1-1; size: .; V: TRBV30; D: .; length: 13; DNA: TGTGCCTGGAGTGTGGGAGGGGCCCCAAAAGCTTTCTTT; CDR3: CAWSVGGAPKAFF
J: TRBJ2-3; size: .; V: TRBV7-9; D: .; length: 16; DNA: TGTGCCAGCAGCTTACGGACAGTTTTCCGCACAGATACGCAGTATTTT; CDR3: CASSLRTVFRTDTQYF
J: TRBJ2-3; size: once; V: TRBV7-9; D: .; length: 14; DNA: TGTGCCAGCAGCCCAGGGGACTATTCGGATACGCAGTATTTT; CDR3: CASSPGDYSDTQYF
J: TRBJ2-5; size: .; V: TRBV5-1; D: .; length: 16; DNA: TGCGCCAGCAGCTTGCTATACTGGCTAGCCCAAGAGACCCAGTACTTC; CDR3: CASSLLYWLAQETQYF
J: TRBJ1-4; size: few; V: TRBV19; D: .; length: 15; DNA: TGTGCCAGTAGTCAGGGGCAGGTAACTAATGAAAAACTGTTTTTT; CDR3: CASSQGQVTNEKLFF
J: TRBJ2-3; size: .; V: TRBV6-5; D: TRBD2; length: 14; DNA: TGTGCCAGCAGACTAGCGGGGAGCGCAGATACGCAGTATTTT; CDR3: CASRLAGSADTQYF
J: TRBJ1-1; size: few; V: TRBV19; D: .; length: 13; DNA: TGTGCCAGTAGAACACCAAGGAACACTGAAGCTTTCTTT; CDR3: CASRTPRNTEAFF
J: TRBJ1-6; size: .; V: TRBV30; D: .; length: 12; DNA: TGTGCCTGGAGCCGTAGTCTTTCACCCCTCCACTTT; CDR3: CAWSRSLSPLHF
J: TRBJ2-7; size: few; V: TRBV15; D: TRBD1; length: 12; DNA: TGTGCCACCAGCAGATACAGGGGCGAGCAGTACTTC; CDR3: CATSRYRGEQYF
J: TRBJ2-7; size: .; V: TRBV30; D: TRBD1; length: 14; DNA: TGTGCCTGGAGTGTACAGGGGGCCCGGGGTGGGCAGTACTTC; CDR3: CAWSVQGARGGQYF
J: TRBJ2-5; size: .; V: TRBV18; D: .; length: 13; DNA: TGTGCCAGCTCCCCAACACCGGGGGAGACCCAGTACTTC; CDR3: CASSPTPGETQYF
J: TRBJ2-3; size: once; V: TRBV6-5; D: TRBD2; length: 15; DNA: TGTGCCAGCAGTTGGCGGGGGGCGTTCACAGATACGCAGTATTTT; CDR3: CASSWRGAFTDTQYF
J: TRBJ1-5; size: .; V: TRBV21-1; D: .; length: 16; DNA: TGTGCCAGCAGCAAAGCCGCGCGCCTGAGGAATCAGCCCCAGCATTTT; CDR3: CASSKAARLRNQPQHF
J: TRBJ1-5; size: few; V: TRBV6-4; D: .; length: 18; DNA: TGTGCCAGCAGTGACTCAGGGCAGGGTGGAATCAGCAATCAGCCCCAGCATTTT; CDR3: CASSDSGQGGISNQPQHF
J: TRBJ2-3; size: .; V: TRBV5-1; D: TRBD1; length: 16; DNA: TGCGCCAGCAGCGGACCCGGGACAGGTCCCACAGATACGCAGTATTTT; CDR3: CASSGPGTGPTDTQYF
J: TRBJ2-4; size: .; V: TRBV3-1/TRBV3-2; D: TRBD1; length: 17; DNA: TGTGCCAGCAGCGGGACAGGGAATCCGAGATCCGAAAACATTCAGTACTTC; CDR3: CASSGTGNPRSENIQYF
J: TRBJ2-7; size: .; V: TRBV7-9; D: .; length: 14; DNA: TGTGCCAGCAGCTTAGCGGGAGGAGACGACGAGCAGTACTTC; CDR3: CASSLAGGDDEQYF
J: TRBJ2-7; size: .; V: TRBV29-1; D: TRBD1; length: 14; DNA: TGCAGCGGCAGGACAGGGGCCACCTCCTACGAGCAGTACTTC; CDR3: CSGRTGATSYEQYF
J: TRBJ1-2; size: .; V: TRBV3-1/TRBV3-2; D: .; length: 14; DNA: TGTGCCAGCAGCCAAGGCGCGGGCAACTATGGCTACACCTTC; CDR3: CASSQGAGNYGYTF
J: TRBJ1-5; size: .; V: TRBV6-5; D: .; length: 14; DNA: TGTGCCAGCAGATCACACCGGGACAATCAGCCCCAGCATTTT; CDR3: CASRSHRDNQPQHF